This TCR beta chain was observed in a study of cytomegalovirus exposure and HLA in healthy donors. Amplification used 60 Vbeta primers and 13 Jbeta primers. Libraries were prepared by immunoSEQ multiplex PCR; TCRdb keeps only in-frame clonotypes and omits some of them. The table has about 120,000 clones, 79% seen once. In regard to this clone: Its antigen is not identified.

Per germline, CDR1 MNHEY and CDR2 SVGAGI. V was trimmed by 4 bases and J by 9 bases, leaving 16 bases between them. The CDR3 is made up of 14 amino acids. Those who donated were healthy bone marrow donors. Study-wide results and limits: Indistinguishable V segments such as TRBV6-2 and TRBV6-3 were excluded. Another analysis was done later, and it associated roughly 15,000 TCR beta sequences with HLA alleles at 0.05 false discovery rate. A later analysis showed HLA-associated TCR beta chains outstripping equally common others in clonal expansion.

The TCR sequence derives from a man aged 18-30 years in good health and CMV-seronegative. The chain recombines TRBV6-5 with TRBJ2-1; D perhaps matches TRBD1 (5 bases). Sequencing used PBMCs. The CDR3 protein is CASSFRVELGEQFF. Here the CDR3 DNA reads TGTGCCAGCAGTTTCAGGGTAGAGCTCGGTGAGCAGTTCTTC.